The 5 T cell receptor beta chains below were found in one sample sequenced in a study of T cells after yellow fever vaccination. TCRdb reprocessed the 5' RACE reads with MiXCR, giving one entry per CDR3 protein. The sample shows some 350,000 distinct CDR3 sequences, approximately 4% of them seen only once. The source material was PBMCs, sampled 5 days after the yellow fever booster vaccination. These receptors were obtained from a man between 18 and 35 years old who received the YFV17D yellow fever vaccine.

This clonotype appeared a few times. The rearrangement uses TRBV7-7 and TRBJ2-2; no firm D call. The CDR3 runs to 15 residues. CDR1 is SSHAT and CDR2 is FNYEAQ in the germline V gene (reference sequence). V lost 5 bases to trimming and J lost 2 bases, with 12 bases between them. The CDR3 nucleotides read TGTGCCAGCAGCCCATCCCGGGCCAACACCGGGGAGCTGTTTTTT. Its translation is CASSPSRANTGELFF. The entire variable domain, with the rest obtained from reference TRBV7-7 and TRBJ2-2, is as follows: GAGVSQSPRYKVTKRGQDVTLRCDPISSHATLYWYQQALGQGPEFLTYFNYEAQPDKSGLPSDRFSAERPEGSISTLTIQRTEQRDSAMYRCASSPSRANTGELFFGEGSRLTVL.

The chain recombines TRBV7-2 with TRBJ1-5; D unresolved. Deletions cut 4 bases from V and 4 bases from J, with 8 bases between. Germline V gene data show CDR1 as SGHTA and CDR2 as FQGNSA. CDR3 size: 13 residues. CDR3 in DNA: TGTGCCAGCAGCTCCGAAATTAATCAGCCCCAGCATTTT. Translated, it gives CASSSEINQPQHF.

This clonotype was observed at least ten times. This chain joins TRBV12-3 or TRBV12-4 and TRBJ1-5; 7 bases align to TRBD1. Losses at the gene ends were 6 bases for V and 3 bases for J; bases not matched to a gene: 8. The CDR3 loop spans 15 amino acids. The CDR3 region has the DNA TGTGCCAGCAGGCCACAGGGGTCGGCCAATCAGCCCCAGCATTTT. Protein product: CASRPQGSANQPQHF.

This clonotype has more than one count but fewer than ten. The chain has TRBV11-2 and TRBJ2-1; perhaps D is TRBD1 or TRBD2 (5 bases each). The V end lost 6 bases, the J end lost 5 bases, and 20 bases lay between the germline ends. This CDR3 has 16 amino acids. Per germline, CDR1 SGHAT and CDR2 FQNNGV. The CDR3 DNA reads as TGTGCCAGCAGGCCAGCAGGGACGAGTCCCGACAATGAGCAGTTCTTC. It codes for CASRPAGTSPDNEQFF.

This rearrangement joins TRBV12-5 to TRBJ1-1, with TRBD1 matching over 7 bases. This CDR3 region has 14 residues. Germline V gives CDR1 LGHNT, CDR2 FRNRAP. Trimming took 7 bases from V and 4 from J; bases not matched to a gene: 9. The CDR3 sequence is CASARQGRRTEAFF. The DNA of the CDR3 is TGTGCTAGTGCCCGACAGGGACGGCGCACTGAAGCTTTCTTT.